The T cell receptor (beta chain) described here comes from a study of cytomegalovirus exposure and HLA in healthy donors. About the study: The same platform as the approximately 670 first-cohort repertoires was used for the 95 to 150 validation repertoires, a later analysis reported.

The CDR3 length is 16 residues. Germline values: CDR1 LNHDA, CDR2 SQIVND (reference sequence). V was clipped by 11 bases and J by 4 bases, with 24 bases between them. TCRdb keeps only in-frame clones here, not all; method: immunoSEQ multiplex PCR. The sample shows about 74,000 clones, 90% to 95% of them seen only once. The source material was PBMCs. The origin of this receptor is a young man in good health and CMV-seropositive. The chain joins TRBV19 to TRBJ1-5; unclear D gene. The CDR3 DNA reads TGTGCCCGTTCTCCGGAGCGGTCCGCACCTAATCAGCCCCAGCATTTT. It specifies CARSPERSAPNQPQHF.